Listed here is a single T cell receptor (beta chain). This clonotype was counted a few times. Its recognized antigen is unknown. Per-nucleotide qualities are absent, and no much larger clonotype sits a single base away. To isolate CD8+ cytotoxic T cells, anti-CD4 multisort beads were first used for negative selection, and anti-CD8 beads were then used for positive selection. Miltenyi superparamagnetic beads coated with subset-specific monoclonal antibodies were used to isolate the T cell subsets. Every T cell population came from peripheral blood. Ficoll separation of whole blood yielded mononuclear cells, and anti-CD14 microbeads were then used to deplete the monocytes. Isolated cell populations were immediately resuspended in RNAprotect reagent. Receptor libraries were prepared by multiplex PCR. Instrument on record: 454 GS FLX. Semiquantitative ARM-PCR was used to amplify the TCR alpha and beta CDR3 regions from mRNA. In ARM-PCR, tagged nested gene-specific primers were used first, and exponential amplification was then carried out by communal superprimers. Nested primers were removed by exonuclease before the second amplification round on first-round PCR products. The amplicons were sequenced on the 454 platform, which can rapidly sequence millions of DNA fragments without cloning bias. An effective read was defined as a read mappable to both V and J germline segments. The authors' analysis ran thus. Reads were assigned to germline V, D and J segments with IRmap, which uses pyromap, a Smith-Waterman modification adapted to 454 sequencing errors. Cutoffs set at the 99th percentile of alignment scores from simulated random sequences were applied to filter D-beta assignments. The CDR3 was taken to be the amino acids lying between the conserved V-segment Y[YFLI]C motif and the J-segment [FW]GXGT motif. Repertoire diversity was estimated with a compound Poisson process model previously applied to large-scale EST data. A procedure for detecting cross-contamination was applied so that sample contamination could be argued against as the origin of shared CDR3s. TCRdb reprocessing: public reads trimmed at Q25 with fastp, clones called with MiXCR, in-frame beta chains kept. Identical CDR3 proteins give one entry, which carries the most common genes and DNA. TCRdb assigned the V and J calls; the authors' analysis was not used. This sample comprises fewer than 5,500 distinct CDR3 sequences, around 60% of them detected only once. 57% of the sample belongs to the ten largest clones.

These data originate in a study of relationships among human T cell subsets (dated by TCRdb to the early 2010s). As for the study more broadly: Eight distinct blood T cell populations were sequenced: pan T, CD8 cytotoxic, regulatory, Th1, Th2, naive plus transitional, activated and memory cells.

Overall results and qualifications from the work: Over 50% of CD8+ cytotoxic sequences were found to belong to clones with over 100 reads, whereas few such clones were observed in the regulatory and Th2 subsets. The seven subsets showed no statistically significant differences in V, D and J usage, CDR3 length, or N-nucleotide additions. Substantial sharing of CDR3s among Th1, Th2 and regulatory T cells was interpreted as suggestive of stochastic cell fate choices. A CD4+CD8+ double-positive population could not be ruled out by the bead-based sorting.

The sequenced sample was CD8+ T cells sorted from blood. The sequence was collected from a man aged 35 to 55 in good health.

The CDR3 protein: CASRRLADYEQYF. The nucleotides are TGTGCCAGCAGGCGTCTAGCAGACTACGAGCAGTACTTC. The sequence links TRBV11-1 to TRBJ2-7, with TRBD2 as a weak D call on 5 bases. Trimming at the junction amounts to 6 bases on V and 3 bases on J, and the germline ends lie 12 bases apart. Inclusive of the bounding cysteine and phenylalanine, the CDR3 is 13 residues long. CDR3 DNA is the only sequence kept; it has 39 bases, read in frame from the first base. From a lookup of the germline V gene (reference sequence), CDR1 and CDR2 are SGHAT and FQDESV.